The 15 T cell receptor beta chains given below trace back to one sample, sequenced in a study of cytomegalovirus exposure and HLA in healthy donors. The primer mix had 60 Vbeta and 13 Jbeta primers. TCRdb's copy holds only in-frame clones and misses some; the assay was immunoSEQ multiplex PCR. The sample contains about 200,000 clones, about four fifths of which appear only once. What was sequenced was PBMCs. These receptor sequences come from a woman aged 18-29 years in good health and CMV-seronegative.

The rearrangement joins TRBV11-2 to TRBJ2-3; TRBD2 matches at 9 bases. There are 15 residues in the CDR3. The ends lost 2 bases at V and 6 bases at J; junction bases unmatched: 6. The germline gives CDR1 SGHAT, CDR2 FQNNGV. The DNA of the CDR3 is TGTGCCAGCAGCTTAAGAGGCGGGAGGGTGGATACGCAGTATTTT. Translation gives CASSLRGGRVDTQYF.

The V call is TRBV7-9, the J call TRBJ2-7; 11 nucleotides align to TRBD2. The V and J ends lost 4 bases and 4 bases, in that order; junction bases with no gene match: 12. The CDR3 spans 17 residues. The germline gives CDR1 SEHNR, CDR2 FQNEAQ (reference sequence). The CDR3: CASSSAPGLAALYEQYF. CDR3 nucleotide sequence: TGTGCCAGCAGCTCCGCTCCGGGACTAGCGGCCTTATACGAGCAGTACTTC.

V and J are TRBV7-2 and TRBJ2-1, with TRBD2 matching 9 bases. The CDR3 runs to 12 residues. With V trimmed by 5 bases and J by 8 bases, 1 base remained unmatched. CDR1 and CDR2 from the germline V gene are SGHTA and FQGNSA. Written as DNA, the CDR3 is TGTGCCAGCAGCGCGGGAGGGGATGAGCAGTTCTTC. Its protein product is CASSAGGDEQFF.

In this sample, this clone turned up a few times. The chain combines TRBV5-1 with TRBJ1-4, with TRBD1 matching over 9 bases. V was pared by 4 bases and J by 7 bases, with 14 bases of the junction left unmatched. CDR3 length equals 17 residues. CDR1 is SGHRS and CDR2 is YFSETQ in the germline V gene. The CDR3 here is CASSVGPLRDRVEKLFF. CDR3 sequence (DNA): TGCGCCAGCAGCGTAGGACCCCTCCGGGACAGGGTTGAAAAACTGTTTTTT.

A few counts support this clone. The V and J genes are TRBV2 and TRBJ2-7; 8 positions match TRBD2. From germline, CDR1 is SNHLY and CDR2 FYNNEI. This CDR3 comprises 17 residues. The J segment lost 6 bases and the V segment lost 3 bases, leaving 16 bases of the junction unmatched. The CDR3 sequence is CASSDEGGRPSGTEQYF. In nucleotides, the CDR3 is TGTGCCAGCAGTGATGAGGGCGGGAGGCCCTCCGGGACCGAGCAGTACTTC.

The CDR3 DNA is TGTGCCAGCAGTGGGTTCAGGGGGCCTACCAAAAACATTCAGTACTTC. Translation: CASSGFRGPTKNIQYF. This chain links TRBV6-1 with TRBJ2-4; TRBD1 matches at 8 bases. Germline V gene lookup returns CDR1 MNHNS and CDR2 SASEGT. The CDR3 spans 16 residues. V lost 4 bases to trimming and J lost 2 bases; unmatched junction nucleotides: 7.

The chain links TRBV6-1 to TRBJ2-2; 7 bases fit TRBD1. Germline CDR1 and CDR2: MNHNS and SASEGT. The CDR3 totals 16 residues. The J segment lost 4 bases and the V segment lost 0 bases, leaving 5 bases of the junction unmatched. The CDR3 spells CASSEALTGATGELFF. The CDR3 coding sequence is TGTGCCAGCAGTGAAGCCCTAACAGGGGCCACCGGGGAGCTGTTTTTT.

This CDR3 reads CSVPGPGEQYV. The CDR3 coding sequence is TGCAGTGTTCCAGGCCCGGGGGAGCAGTACGTC. V gene TRBV20-1 combines with J gene TRBJ2-7; D perhaps matches TRBD2 (5 bases). The V gene lost 7 bases and the J gene lost 7 bases, with 14 bases spanning the gap. CDR1 is DFQATT and CDR2 is SNEGSKA in the germline V gene (reference sequence). The CDR3 contains 11 residues.

V and J are TRBV19 and TRBJ2-4; weak D call: TRBD1 (6 bases). Germline loops: CDR1 LNHDA, CDR2 SQIVND (reference sequence). Trimming took 1 base from V and 15 from J, leaving 13 bases between them. The CDR3 contains 12 residues. In nucleotides, the CDR3 is TGTGCCAGTAGTATAGTGGCAGGGGCTTTGTACTTC. It encodes CASSIVAGALYF.

This clone was recorded only once. The chain is built from TRBV4-2 and TRBJ2-2; 12 bases match TRBD2. The CDR3 covers 20 residues. Germline assignment: CDR1 LGHNA and CDR2 YNFKEQ. Trimming at V came to 4 bases and at J to 5 bases, leaving 17 bases not matched to a gene. The chain's CDR3 is CASSPKRASGRAMMTGELFF. CDR3 nucleotides: TGTGCCAGCAGCCCCAAGAGGGCTAGCGGGAGGGCCATGATGACCGGGGAGCTGTTTTTT.

V and J are TRBV4-3 and TRBJ1-1, with D unresolved. CDR1 LGHNA and CDR2 YSLEER come from the germline V gene. CDR3 length: 19 residues. V was trimmed by 0 bases and J by 0 bases, leaving 20 bases between them. CDR3 amino acids: CASSQDLIRAEDLNTEAFF. For the CDR3, the DNA is TGCGCCAGCAGCCAAGATCTGATTCGGGCGGAGGACTTGAACACTGAAGCTTTCTTT.

The chain is built from TRBV30 and TRBJ2-4; 14 bases agree with TRBD2. Germline CDR1 is GTSNPN and CDR2 is SVGIG (reference sequence). V dropped 5 bases and J dropped 0; count of bases not matched to a gene: 3. The CDR3 length is 16 residues. The CDR3 region is CAWGTSGGLAKNIQYF. The CDR3 region has the DNA TGTGCCTGGGGGACTAGCGGGGGACTAGCCAAAAACATTCAGTACTTC.

The chain combines TRBV11-3 with TRBJ2-1; 8 positions agree with TRBD1. The V segment lost 5 bases and the J segment 16 bases; nucleotides outside the gene matches: 10. The CDR3 extends over 12 amino acids. Germline loops: CDR1 SGHNT, CDR2 YENEEA. The CDR3 bases are TGTGCCAGCAGCCGCTCGGACAGGGCGCAATTCTTC. Protein: CASSRSDRAQFF.

The CDR3 is CASSPQGGAGTEAFF. CDR3 coding DNA: TGCGCCAGCAGCCCCCAAGGCGGGGCTGGGACTGAAGCTTTCTTT. This chain connects TRBV4-3 to TRBJ1-1, with a tentative D call TRBD1 (5 bases). CDR1 and CDR2 from the germline V gene are LGHNA and YSLEER. CDR3 length equals 15 residues. With 4 bases removed from V and 5 bases from J, the gap between germline ends came to 17 bases.

The gene calls are TRBV5-1 and TRBJ2-3, with D maybe TRBD1 (5 bases). This CDR3 contains 14 residues. V lost 4 bases and J 3 bases, leaving 12 bases between the germline ends. Germline CDR1 SGHRS, CDR2 YFSETQ. The DNA of the CDR3 is TGCGCCAGCAGCCCCTATGCAGGGACAGATACGCAGTATTTT. Translation gives CASSPYAGTDTQYF.